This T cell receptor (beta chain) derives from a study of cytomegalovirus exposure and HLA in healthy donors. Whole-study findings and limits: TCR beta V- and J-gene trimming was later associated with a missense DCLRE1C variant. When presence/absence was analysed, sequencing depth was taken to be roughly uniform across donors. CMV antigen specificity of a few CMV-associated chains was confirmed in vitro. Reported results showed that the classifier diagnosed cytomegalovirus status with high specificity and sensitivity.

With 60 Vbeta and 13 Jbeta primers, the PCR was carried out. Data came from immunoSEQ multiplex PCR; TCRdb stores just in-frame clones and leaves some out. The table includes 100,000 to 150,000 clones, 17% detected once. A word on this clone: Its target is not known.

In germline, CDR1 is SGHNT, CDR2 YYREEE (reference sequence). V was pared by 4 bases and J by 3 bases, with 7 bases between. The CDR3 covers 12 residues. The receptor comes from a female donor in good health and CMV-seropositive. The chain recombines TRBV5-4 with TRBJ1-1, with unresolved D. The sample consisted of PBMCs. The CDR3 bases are TGTGCCAGCAGCCTAGATTACACTGAAGCTTTCTTT. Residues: CASSLDYTEAFF.